The following is a TCR beta chain sequence with its context. Its antigen is not known. V lost 4 bases to trimming and J lost 1 base, with 7 bases between them. The CDR3 contains 13 residues. Germline V lookup: CDR1 SGHTA, CDR2 FQGTGA. These data come from a study of CD8 T cells in ankylosing spondylitis. Overall study results and limits: A TCR beta motif made of fewer than ten highly homologous variants seemed typical of ankylosing spondylitis blood. Earlier authors reported some of these motif variants in reactive arthritis synovial fluid and blood. Disease-linked clones bore a CD8+ phenotype and were relatively rare in peripheral blood. Reported data indicate significant enrichment of disease-linked clones within matched ankylosing spondylitis synovial fluid.

Quantitative barcoded 5'-RACE was used to prepare TCR beta libraries. TCRdb redid the calling of the 5' RACE reads with MiXCR, one entry per CDR3 protein. The sample lists under 450,000 distinct CDR3 sequences, more than 15% occurring once. This rearrangement joins TRBV7-3 to TRBJ1-1; D is ambiguous. This TCR was sampled from a male donor with ankylosing spondylitis. Sequenced input: blood, either unsorted or a sorted T cell fraction (not recorded which). CDR3 loop: CASSSFKNTEAFF. CDR3 coding DNA: TGTGCCAGCAGCTCTTTTAAGAACACTGAAGCTTTCTTT.